These 13 T cell receptor beta chains were all obtained from the same sample, sequenced in a study of T cells after yellow fever vaccination. One entry per CDR3 protein results from TCRdb running MiXCR on the 5' RACE reads. The table includes 170,000 or so distinct CDR3 sequences, roughly 6.4% detected once. The starting material was CD4+ T cells sorted from PBMCs, obtained on the day of the first yellow fever vaccination. The receptor source for this set is a young man who received the YFV17D yellow fever vaccine.

This clonotype was counted ten times or more. The chain uses TRBV24-1 and TRBJ2-1; 10 bases are a match to TRBD1. Germline values: CDR1 KGHDR, CDR2 SFDVKD. This CDR3 has 10 residues. Trimming at V came to 8 bases and at J to 14 bases, leaving 2 bases not matched to a gene. Written as DNA, the CDR3 is TGTGCCACCATCGGGACAGGGGAGTTCTTC. This codes for CATIGTGEFF.

This clonotype was recorded many times. The chain combines TRBV7-2 with TRBJ1-6; 7 positions agree with TRBD1. CDR1 SGHTA and CDR2 FQGNSA come from the germline V gene. The CDR3 length is 15 residues. Trimming removed 4 bases from V and 4 bases from J; junction bases left unmatched: 4. The DNA of the CDR3 is TGTGCCAGCAGCTCGGGACAGACTTATAATTCACCCCTCCACTTT. It translates to CASSSGQTYNSPLHF.

V gene TRBV6-4 combines with J gene TRBJ1-1; D gene ambiguous. CDR1 and CDR2 (germline): MRHNA, SNTAGT. This CDR3 has 13 residues. V was clipped by 4 bases and J by 1 base, with 7 bases between them. CDR3 sequence (DNA): TGTGCCAGCAGTGCCGAGGAGAACACTGAAGCTTTCTTT. Amino acid sequence: CASSAEENTEAFF.

This clonotype was counted at least ten times. The rearrangement uses TRBV7-2 and TRBJ2-5; 13 nucleotides line up with TRBD2. There are 15 residues in the CDR3. Looked up from germline, CDR1 is SGHTA and CDR2 is FQGNSA. V trimming: 6 bases; J trimming: 4 bases; junction bases outside the gene matches: 5. The CDR3 DNA reads TGTGCCAGCAGTCTCGGACTAGCGGGGGCAGAGACCCAGTACTTC. As protein: CASSLGLAGAETQYF.

In its sample, this clonotype was seen many times. The V gene is TRBV25-1, the J gene TRBJ2-5, with D possibly being TRBD1 (5 bases). The V gene lost 0 bases and the J gene lost 3 bases, with 5 bases spanning the gap. Germline V gene sequence: CDR1 MGHDK, CDR2 SYGVNS. The CDR3 consists of 13 residues. CDR3 sequence reads: CASSEYREETQYF. CDR3 DNA: TGTGCCAGCAGTGAATACAGGGAAGAGACCCAGTACTTC.

This clonotype was observed a handful of times. The chain is built from TRBV7-2 and TRBJ2-2; D not certain. Germline V gene lookup returns CDR1 SGHTA and CDR2 FQGNSA. The V end lost 5 bases, the J end lost 6 bases, and 10 bases lay between the germline ends. This CDR3 spans 13 amino acids. Here the CDR3 DNA reads TGTGCCAGCAGCCCCCGTCTAGCCGGGGAGCTGTTTTTT. Translated: CASSPRLAGELFF.

This clonotype was counted a few times. The J gene is TRBJ2-5, the V gene TRBV3-1; TRBD2 matches at 10 bases. Germline trimming cut 4 bases from V and 5 bases from J; bases unmatched to any gene: 4. CDR3 length: 14 amino acids. The germline V gene encodes CDR1 LGHDT and CDR2 YNNKEL (reference sequence). The CDR3 loop is CASSLPSGGETQYF. The CDR3 DNA is TGTGCCAGCAGCCTCCCTAGCGGGGGCGAGACCCAGTACTTC.

This clonotype has at least ten counts. This rearrangement joins TRBV12-3 or TRBV12-4 to TRBJ1-5; 9 bases align to TRBD1. The CDR3 runs to 14 residues. With V trimmed by 4 bases and J by 5 bases, 3 bases remained unmatched. CDR3 residues: CASSSRQGDQPQHF. CDR3 bases: TGTGCCAGCAGTTCTAGACAGGGGGATCAGCCCCAGCATTTT.

Ten or more counts support this clonotype. The chain couples TRBV4-3 to TRBJ1-5; D gene ambiguous. The CDR3 totals 14 residues. Trimming took 0 bases from V and 4 from J, leaving 7 bases between them. The V gene's germline CDR1 is LGHNA and CDR2 YSLEER. The CDR3 sequence is CASSQDLVNQPQHF. CDR3 bases: TGCGCCAGCAGCCAAGACTTGGTTAATCAGCCCCAGCATTTT.

This clonotype was picked up a small number of times. The genes are TRBV7-2 and TRBJ2-5; no firm D call. The V end was cut by 2 bases, the J end by 5 bases, with 12 bases between. CDR1 is SGHTA, CDR2 FQGNSA, per germline. The length of the CDR3 is 14 residues. The CDR3, as DNA: TGTGCCAGCAGCTTACTCGCTGCCCTGGAGACCCAGTACTTC. Translated: CASSLLAALETQYF.

This clonotype was counted a few times. The rearrangement joins TRBV10-3 to TRBJ1-6, with D possibly being TRBD1 (5 bases). From germline, CDR1 is ENHRY and CDR2 SYGVKD. This CDR3 has 13 residues. The germline V and J ends were trimmed by 10 bases and 1 base, with 8 bases remaining between them. The CDR3 region is CATRGSYNSPLHF. In DNA form, the CDR3 reads TGTGCCACGAGGGGTTCCTATAATTCACCCCTCCACTTT.

The chain couples TRBV6-5 to TRBJ2-7, with D perhaps given as TRBD1 or TRBD2 (5 bases each). V lost 6 bases to trimming and J lost 2 bases, with 11 bases between them. The CDR3 runs 13 residues. In germline, CDR1 is MNHEY, CDR2 SVGAGI. CDR3 coding DNA: TGTGCCAGCAGCTTATGGGGGACCTACGAGCAGTACGTC. This encodes CASSLWGTYEQYV.

This clonotype was detected only a few times. The genes are TRBV10-3 and TRBJ2-5, with D possibly matching TRBD2 (6 bases). Germline V gene data show CDR1 as ENHRY and CDR2 as SYGVKD. The CDR3 totals 13 residues. The V end lost 8 bases, the J end lost 5 bases, and 15 bases lay between the germline ends. In nucleotides, the CDR3 is TGTGCCATCGGGGGGAGCCTTGACGAGACCCAGTACTTC. Encoded protein: CAIGGSLDETQYF.